This TCR beta chain was captured in a study of PD-1 blockade in mismatch repair-deficient tumors. Study in general: All were previously treated, progressing patients with approximately 11 mismatch repair-deficient cancer types.

Worth noting for this clone: The antigen is unknown.

Assay: immunoSEQ multiplex PCR; the TCRdb copy retains only in-frame clones and omits some. The sample contains about 25,000 clones, roughly 80% of which appear only once. The CDR3 covers 14 residues. Study-level findings and limits: After pembrolizumab, tumor-resident clones rose rapidly, then generally contracted before radiologic responses.

TCR sequencing covered a few patients who responded to pembrolizumab. Source: PBMCs, taken before pembrolizumab treatment. The J gene is TRBJ2-3, the V gene TRBV21-1; TRBD2, the table's D call, lacks a check against the DNA. TRBV21-1 is flagged as a pseudogene. This clonotype was sampled from an adult with mismatch repair-deficient cancer. CDR3 residues: CASRTSGVTDTQYF. The CDR3 DNA follows: TGTGCCAGCAGGACTAGCGGCGTCACAGATACGCAGTATTTT.